Each of the 19 T cell receptor beta chains below was sequenced from the same sample in a study of cytomegalovirus exposure and HLA in healthy donors. This PCR relied on a set of 60 Vbeta primers and 13 Jbeta primers. The assay was immunoSEQ multiplex PCR, and TCRdb's table has in-frame clones only and misses some. The sample lists roughly 100,000 clones; approximately 11% were seen once. Sequenced input: PBMCs. The receptor source for this set is a man aged 35-49 years in good health and CMV-seropositive.

V is TRBV28 and J is TRBJ2-1; 9 bases line up with TRBD2. The length of the CDR3 is 12 residues. Germline V gene sequence: CDR1 MDHEN, CDR2 SYDVKM. Trimming cost V 5 bases and J 7 bases; bases outside gene matches: 0. This CDR3 is CASSLAGNEQFF. Written as DNA, the CDR3 is TGTGCCAGCAGTCTAGCGGGAAATGAGCAGTTCTTC.

This clone was picked up a small number of times. The chain combines TRBV25-1 with TRBJ1-2; D may be TRBD1 (5 bases). Trimming took 1 base from V and 2 from J, leaving 11 bases between them. The CDR3 runs 15 residues. Per germline, CDR1 MGHDK and CDR2 SYGVNS. CDR3 loop: CASSEFAGLNYGYTF. As DNA, the CDR3 is TGTGCCAGCAGTGAATTCGCAGGGCTAAACTATGGCTACACCTTC.

The rearrangement joins TRBV19 to TRBJ1-5; D gene unclear. The CDR3 length is 15 residues. The germline V gene encodes CDR1 LNHDA and CDR2 SQIVND (reference sequence). V was shortened by 7 bases and J by 2 bases, with 15 bases between the two germline ends. The CDR3: CASKSGKSRNQPQHF. The CDR3 DNA reads TGTGCCAGTAAGTCCGGGAAGTCTCGCAATCAGCCCCAGCATTTT.

This chain joins TRBV19 and TRBJ1-2; a weak D match, TRBD1 (6 bases). V lost 3 bases and J lost 6, with 17 bases in between. Germline assignment: CDR1 LNHDA and CDR2 SQIVND (reference sequence). The CDR3 has 15 residues. The CDR3 DNA reads TGTGCCAGTAGTATTGTGACAGGCCATCTGGATGGCTACACCTTC. It translates to CASSIVTGHLDGYTF.

V usage is TRBV27 and J usage is TRBJ2-2; TRBD1 matches at 7 bases. The CDR3 consists of 15 residues. With V trimmed by 1 base and J by 4 bases, 3 bases remained unmatched. The germline V gene has CDR1 MNHEY and CDR2 SMNVEV (reference sequence). The CDR3 here is CASSLLTGATGELFF. CDR3 sequence (DNA): TGTGCCAGCAGTTTATTAACAGGGGCCACCGGGGAGCTGTTTTTT.

The table lists this clone with a few counts. The chain joins TRBV19 to TRBJ1-1, with D unresolved. The CDR3 is 12 residues long. Germline V gene sequence: CDR1 LNHDA, CDR2 SQIVND (reference sequence). Trimming left V 7 bases short and J 3 bases short, with 9 bases between. CDR3 sequence reads: CASTRGYTEAFF. The CDR3 bases are TGTGCCAGTACCCGAGGGTACACTGAAGCTTTCTTT.

In this sample, this clone turned up a few times. The chain has TRBV19 and TRBJ1-5; TRBD1 matches at 8 bases. Germline lookup yields CDR1 LNHDA and CDR2 SQIVND (reference sequence). The V gene end was trimmed by 7 bases and the J gene end by 7 bases; junction bases not matched to a gene: 9. The CDR3 is made up of 14 amino acids. The CDR3 sequence: CASTLGQGGQPQHF. CDR3 sequence (DNA): TGTGCCAGTACCTTAGGACAGGGTGGGCAGCCCCAGCATTTT.

The chain is built from TRBV4-1 and TRBJ2-2; 7 bases map to TRBD1. Trimming removed 8 bases from V and 2 bases from J; junction bases left unmatched: 8. Germline-derived CDR1 and CDR2 are MGHRA and YSYEKL. This CDR3 is 15 amino acids long. The CDR3 DNA reads as TGCGCCAGCGGGAAGGGACAGAGCAACACCGGGGAGCTGTTTTTT. As protein: CASGKGQSNTGELFF.

This chain joins TRBV6-4 and TRBJ2-7; 11 nucleotides line up with TRBD2. The V segment lost 7 bases and the J segment 2 bases; nucleotides outside the gene matches: 7. This CDR3 contains 15 residues. Looked up from germline, CDR1 is MRHNA and CDR2 is SNTAGT. CDR3 in amino acids: CASTLAGGAPYEQYF. The DNA for the CDR3 is TGTGCCAGCACCCTAGCGGGAGGCGCCCCCTACGAGCAGTACTTC.

The rearrangement uses TRBV2 and TRBJ2-1; the D gene is possibly TRBD2 (6 bases). The germline V gene encodes CDR1 SNHLY and CDR2 FYNNEI. V was trimmed by 3 bases and J by 10 bases, leaving 13 bases between them. The CDR3 contains 13 residues. The chain's CDR3 is CASSDWAGSEQFF. CDR3 nucleotides: TGTGCCAGCAGTGATTGGGCGGGGTCAGAGCAGTTCTTC.

This clone was picked up a small number of times. The chain uses TRBV28 and TRBJ2-2; 12 nucleotides align to TRBD1. V lost 6 bases, J lost 8 bases, and 10 bases stayed unmatched. Germline V gives CDR1 MDHEN, CDR2 SYDVKM. CDR3 size: 16 residues. The CDR3 nucleotides read TGTGCCAGCAGCCTGGGGGACAGGGGGCTTAAGGGGGAGCTGTTTTTT. This sequence encodes CASSLGDRGLKGELFF.

V is TRBV29-1 and J is TRBJ2-1; maybe TRBD2 (5 bases). The CDR3 length is 14 residues. Deletions cut 7 bases from V and 0 bases from J, with 13 bases between. The V gene's germline CDR1 is SQVTM and CDR2 ANQGSEA. CDR3 bases: TGCAGCGCTCTAGCCCCGAGCTCCTACAATGAGCAGTTCTTC. Protein: CSALAPSSYNEQFF.

The chain employs TRBV11-2 and TRBJ2-3; 12 nucleotides align to TRBD2. CDR1 is SGHAT and CDR2 is FQNNGV in the germline V gene. The V gene end was trimmed by 5 bases and the J gene end by 2 bases; junction bases not matched to a gene: 5. CDR3 length: 16 residues. The CDR3: CASSILAGGLTDTQYF. The CDR3 nucleotides are TGTGCCAGCAGCATCCTAGCGGGAGGGCTCACAGATACGCAGTATTTT.

The chain employs TRBV28 and TRBJ2-7; TRBD1 matches 10 bases. V shed 6 bases and J 2 bases; nucleotides not matched to a gene: 7. The CDR3 is 15 amino acids. Germline V CDR1 and CDR2: MDHEN, SYDVKM. The CDR3 bases are TGTGCCAGCAGAGGGGTGGGGACAGGGGCCTACGAGCAGTACTTC. Amino acid sequence: CASRGVGTGAYEQYF. Looking up the rest from reference TRBV28 and TRBJ2-7 gives the full variable domain: DVKVTQSSRYLVKRTGEKVFLECVQDMDHENMFWYRQDPGLGLRLIYFSYDVKMKEKGDIPEGYSVSREKKERFSLILESASTNQTSMYLCASRGVGTGAYEQYFGPGTRLTVT.

The chain employs TRBV29-1 and TRBJ1-2; D might be TRBD1 (5 bases). The germline V and J ends were trimmed by 0 bases and 5 bases, with 13 bases remaining between them. CDR3 length equals 14 residues. CDR1 is SQVTM and CDR2 is ANQGSEA in the germline V gene. This chain's CDR3 is CSVEDGASRYGYTF. The CDR3 nucleotides are TGCAGCGTTGAAGATGGGGCTAGTCGGTATGGCTACACCTTC.

This clone was observed a handful of times. V is TRBV5-1 and J is TRBJ1-1; the match to TRBD1 covers 8 bases. With 4 bases clipped from V and 1 base from J, the junction kept 3 bases outside the gene matches. Per the germline V gene, CDR1 is SGHRS and CDR2 is YFSETQ. The CDR3 loop spans 14 amino acids. The CDR3 DNA reads TGCGCCAGCAGCCGGGACAGGACGAACACTGAAGCTTTCTTT. Protein: CASSRDRTNTEAFF.

This clone was detected only a few times. The rearrangement links TRBV29-1 to TRBJ2-3; TRBD1 agrees at 7 bases. J was trimmed by 4 bases and V by 6 bases; bases with no gene match: 4. The CDR3 is 12 residues long. Per germline, CDR1 SQVTM and CDR2 ANQGSEA. As DNA, the CDR3 is TGCAGCGTGAGACAGGGCGCAGATACGCAGTATTTT. It is translated as CSVRQGADTQYF.

This clone was detected only a few times. The rearrangement uses TRBV5-1 and TRBJ2-7, with unresolved D. The CDR3 length is 15 residues. Germline loops: CDR1 SGHRS, CDR2 YFSETQ. V lost 0 bases to trimming and J lost 3 bases, with 13 bases between them. CDR3 protein: CASSLELAGLYEQYF. The CDR3 DNA reads as TGCGCCAGCAGCTTGGAGTTAGCTGGTCTCTACGAGCAGTACTTC.

The chain has TRBV6-1 and TRBJ1-2; possibly TRBD1 for D (6 bases). V shed 6 bases and J shed 7 bases, with 18 bases lying between them. The CDR3 is 14 residues long. Germline-derived CDR1 and CDR2 are MNHNS and SASEGT. The CDR3 sequence is CASSLSPGDSGYTF. As DNA, the CDR3 is TGTGCCAGCAGCCTCTCTCCAGGGGATTCTGGCTACACCTTC.